The clone carrying this T cell receptor (beta chain) was seen a single time. This specimen belongs to a study of blood T cell repertoires in COVID-19. Study context: Sites in the United States, Italy and Spain provided acute and convalescent COVID-19 samples. PBMCs, B-cell-depleted T cells, or T cells provided the cDNA or gDNA that made up the material.

V was cut by 4 bases and J by 0 bases, with 10 bases left in between. The germline gives CDR1 SGHRS, CDR2 YFSETQ. CDR3 length: 15 residues. Assay used: immunoSEQ multiplex PCR; TCRdb lists only in-frame clones, some missing. The repertoire holds around 84,000 clones, with roughly 90% as singletons. The sequenced sample consisted of peripheral blood. The receptor comes from a man in his fifties with active COVID-19. This chain joins TRBV5-1 and TRBJ2-2; no definite D call. For the CDR3, the DNA is TGCGCCAGCAGCCCTGACAAAACGAACACCGGGGAGCTGTTTTTT. It specifies CASSPDKTNTGELFF. Full variable domain (outside the CDR3, taken from reference TRBV5-1 and TRBJ2-2): KAGVTQTPRYLIKTRGQQVTLSCSPISGHRSVSWYQQTPGQGLQFLFEYFSETQRNKGNFPGRFSGRQFSNSRSEMNVSTLELGDSALYLCASSPDKTNTGELFFGEGSRLTVL.